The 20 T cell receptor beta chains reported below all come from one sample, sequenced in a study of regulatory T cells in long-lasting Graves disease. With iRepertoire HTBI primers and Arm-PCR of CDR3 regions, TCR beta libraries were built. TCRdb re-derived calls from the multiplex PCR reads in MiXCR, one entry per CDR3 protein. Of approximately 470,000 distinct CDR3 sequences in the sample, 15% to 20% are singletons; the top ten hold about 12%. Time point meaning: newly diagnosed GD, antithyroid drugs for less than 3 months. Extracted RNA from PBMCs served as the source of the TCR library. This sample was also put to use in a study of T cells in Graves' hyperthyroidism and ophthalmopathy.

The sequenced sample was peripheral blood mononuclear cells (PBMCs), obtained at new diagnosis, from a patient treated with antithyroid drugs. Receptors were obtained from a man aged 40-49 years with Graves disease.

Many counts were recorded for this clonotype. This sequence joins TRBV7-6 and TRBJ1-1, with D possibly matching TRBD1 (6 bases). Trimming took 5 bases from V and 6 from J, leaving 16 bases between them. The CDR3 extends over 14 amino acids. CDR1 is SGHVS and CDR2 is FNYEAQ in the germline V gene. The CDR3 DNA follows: TGTGCCAGCAGCCCCATTGCAGGGGCCTCTGAAGCTTTCTTT. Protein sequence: CASSPIAGASEAFF. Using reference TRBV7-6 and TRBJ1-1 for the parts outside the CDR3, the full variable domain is GAGVSQSPRYKVTKRGQDVALRCDPISGHVSLYWYRQALGQGPEFLTYFNYEAQQDKSGLPNDRFSAERPEGSISTLTIQRTEQRDSAMYRCASSPIAGASEAFFGQGTRLTVV.

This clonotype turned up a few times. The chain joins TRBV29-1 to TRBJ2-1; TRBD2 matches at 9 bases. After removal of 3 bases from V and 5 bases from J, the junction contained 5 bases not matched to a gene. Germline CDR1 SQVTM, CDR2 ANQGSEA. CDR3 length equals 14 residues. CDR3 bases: TGCAGCGTTGATGGGCTAGCGGGGAACAATGAGCAGTTCTTC. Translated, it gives CSVDGLAGNNEQFF.

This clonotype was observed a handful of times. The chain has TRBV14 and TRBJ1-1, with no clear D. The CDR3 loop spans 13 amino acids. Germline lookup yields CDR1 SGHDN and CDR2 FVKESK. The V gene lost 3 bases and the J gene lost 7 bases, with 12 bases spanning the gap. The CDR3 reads CASSQGWAVEAFF. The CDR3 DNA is TGTGCCAGCAGCCAGGGGTGGGCGGTTGAAGCTTTCTTT.

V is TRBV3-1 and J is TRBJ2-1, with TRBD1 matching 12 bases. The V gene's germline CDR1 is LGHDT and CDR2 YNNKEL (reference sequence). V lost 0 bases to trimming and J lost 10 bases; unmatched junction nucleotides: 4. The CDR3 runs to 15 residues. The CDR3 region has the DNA TGTGCCAGCAGCCAAGACGCCGGGACAGGGGGCGAGCAGTTCTTC. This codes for CASSQDAGTGGEQFF.

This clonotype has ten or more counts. The CDR3 is CASKGGPGTGELFF. For the CDR3, the DNA is TGTGCCAGCAAGGGGGGCCCGGGCACCGGGGAGCTGTTTTTT. This chain uses TRBV2 with TRBJ2-2, with D possibly called TRBD1 or TRBD2 (6 bases each). V shed 7 bases and J shed 4 bases, with 13 bases lying between them. Germline V CDR1 and CDR2: SNHLY, FYNNEI. The CDR3 has 14 amino acids. Filled out from reference TRBV2 and TRBJ2-2, the complete variable domain reads EPEVTQTPSHQVTQMGQEVILRCVPISNHLYFYWYRQILGQKVEFLVSFYNNEISEKSEIFDDQFSVERPDGSNFTLKIRSTKLEDSAMYFCASKGGPGTGELFFGEGSRLTVL.

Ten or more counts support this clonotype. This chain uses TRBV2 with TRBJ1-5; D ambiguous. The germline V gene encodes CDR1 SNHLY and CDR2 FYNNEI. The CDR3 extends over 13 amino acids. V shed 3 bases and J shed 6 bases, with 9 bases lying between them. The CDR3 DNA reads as TGTGCCAGCAGTGATAGGGCAGGTCAGCCCCAGCATTTT. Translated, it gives CASSDRAGQPQHF.

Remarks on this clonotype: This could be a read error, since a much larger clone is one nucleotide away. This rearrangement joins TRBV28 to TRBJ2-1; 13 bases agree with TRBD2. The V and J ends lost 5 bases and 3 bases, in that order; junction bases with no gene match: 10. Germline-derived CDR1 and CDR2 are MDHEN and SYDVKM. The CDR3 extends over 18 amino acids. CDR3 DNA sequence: TGTGCCAGCAGTGATTTGCAACTAGCGGGAGGGAACTACAATGAGCAGTTCTTC. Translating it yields CASSDLQLAGGNYNEQFF.

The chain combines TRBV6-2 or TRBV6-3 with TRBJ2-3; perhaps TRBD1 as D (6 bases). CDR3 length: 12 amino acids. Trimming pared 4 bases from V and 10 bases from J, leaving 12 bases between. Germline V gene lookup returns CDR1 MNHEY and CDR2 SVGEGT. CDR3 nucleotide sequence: TGTGCCAGCAGTTTCGACAGGCCTCCGCAGTATTTT. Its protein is CASSFDRPPQYF.

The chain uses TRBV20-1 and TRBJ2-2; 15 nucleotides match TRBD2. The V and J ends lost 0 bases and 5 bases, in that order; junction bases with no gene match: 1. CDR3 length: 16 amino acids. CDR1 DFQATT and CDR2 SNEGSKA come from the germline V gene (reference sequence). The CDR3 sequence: CSARDGLAGGTGELFF. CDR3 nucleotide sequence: TGCAGTGCTAGAGACGGACTAGCGGGAGGGACCGGGGAGCTGTTTTTT.

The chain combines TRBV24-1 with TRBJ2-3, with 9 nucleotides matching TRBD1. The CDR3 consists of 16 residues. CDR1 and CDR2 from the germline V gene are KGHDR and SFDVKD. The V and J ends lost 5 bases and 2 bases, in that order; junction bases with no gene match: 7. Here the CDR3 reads CATSGTGVGFTDTQYF. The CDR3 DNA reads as TGTGCCACCAGTGGGACAGGGGTTGGTTTCACAGATACGCAGTATTTT.

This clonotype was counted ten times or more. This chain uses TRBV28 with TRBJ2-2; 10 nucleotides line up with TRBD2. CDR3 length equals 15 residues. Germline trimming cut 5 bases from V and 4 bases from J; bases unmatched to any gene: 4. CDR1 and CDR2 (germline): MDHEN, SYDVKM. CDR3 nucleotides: TGTGCCAGCAGTCGCAGGACTAGCGGCACCGGGGAGCTGTTTTTT. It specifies CASSRRTSGTGELFF.

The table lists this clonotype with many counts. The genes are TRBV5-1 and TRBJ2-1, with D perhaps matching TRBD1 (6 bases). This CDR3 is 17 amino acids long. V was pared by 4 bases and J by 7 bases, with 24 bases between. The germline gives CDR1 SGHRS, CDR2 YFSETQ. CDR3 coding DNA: TGCGCCAGCAGCCCCGTGGTAGCGTTCAGGGGAAGGAATGAGCAGTTCTTC. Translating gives CASSPVVAFRGRNEQFF. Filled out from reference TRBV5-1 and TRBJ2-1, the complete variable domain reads KAGVTQTPRYLIKTRGQQVTLSCSPISGHRSVSWYQQTPGQGLQFLFEYFSETQRNKGNFPGRFSGRQFSNSRSEMNVSTLELGDSALYLCASSPVVAFRGRNEQFFGPGTRLTVL.

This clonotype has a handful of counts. CDR3 residues: CASSQPFRGSKGTYEQYF. The DNA for the CDR3 is TGCGCCAGCAGCCAACCCTTTCGCGGCAGTAAGGGAACCTACGAGCAGTACTTC. The rearrangement links TRBV4-1 to TRBJ2-7; D gene ambiguous. V was cut by 2 bases and J by 2 bases, with 22 bases left in between. Germline-derived CDR1 and CDR2 are MGHRA and YSYEKL. CDR3 length: 18 residues.

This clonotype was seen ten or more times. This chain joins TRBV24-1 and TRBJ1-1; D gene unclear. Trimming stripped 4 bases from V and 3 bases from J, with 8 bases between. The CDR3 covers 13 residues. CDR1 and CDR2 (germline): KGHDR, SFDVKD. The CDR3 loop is CATSEKGHTEAFF. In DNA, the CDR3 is TGTGCCACCAGTGAAAAAGGACACACTGAAGCTTTCTTT.

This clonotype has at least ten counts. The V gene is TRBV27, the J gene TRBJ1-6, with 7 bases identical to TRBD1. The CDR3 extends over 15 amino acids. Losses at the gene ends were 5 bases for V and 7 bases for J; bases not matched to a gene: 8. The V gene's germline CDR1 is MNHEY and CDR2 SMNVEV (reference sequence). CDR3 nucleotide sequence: TGTGCCAGCAGTCGCCGACAGGGTCGCAATTCACCCCTCCACTTT. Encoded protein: CASSRRQGRNSPLHF.

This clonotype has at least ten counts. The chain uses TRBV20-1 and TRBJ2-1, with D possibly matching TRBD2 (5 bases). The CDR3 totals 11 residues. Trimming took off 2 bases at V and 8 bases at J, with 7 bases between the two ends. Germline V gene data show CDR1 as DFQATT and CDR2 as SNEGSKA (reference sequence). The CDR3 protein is CSARRADEQFF. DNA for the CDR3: TGCAGTGCTAGACGAGCGGATGAGCAGTTCTTC.

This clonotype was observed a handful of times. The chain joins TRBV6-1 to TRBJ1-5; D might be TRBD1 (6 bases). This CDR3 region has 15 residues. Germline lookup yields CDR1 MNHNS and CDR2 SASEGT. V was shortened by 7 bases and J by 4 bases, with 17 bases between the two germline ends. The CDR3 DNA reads TGTGCCAGCATGGCAGACAGGCTTCGGAATCAGCCCCAGCATTTT. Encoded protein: CASMADRLRNQPQHF.

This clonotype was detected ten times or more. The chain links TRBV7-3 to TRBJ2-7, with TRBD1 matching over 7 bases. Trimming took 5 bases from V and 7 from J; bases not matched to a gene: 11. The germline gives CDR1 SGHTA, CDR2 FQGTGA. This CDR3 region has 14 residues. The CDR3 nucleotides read TGTGCCAGCAGCCCCCTCGGACAGGCCACAGAGCAGTACTTC. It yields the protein CASSPLGQATEQYF. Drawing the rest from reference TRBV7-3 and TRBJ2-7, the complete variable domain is GAGVSQTPSNKVTEKGKYVELRCDPISGHTALYWYRQSLGQGPEFLIYFQGTGAADDSGLPNDRFFAVRPEGSVSTLKIQRTERGDSAVYLCASSPLGQATEQYFGPGTRLTVT.

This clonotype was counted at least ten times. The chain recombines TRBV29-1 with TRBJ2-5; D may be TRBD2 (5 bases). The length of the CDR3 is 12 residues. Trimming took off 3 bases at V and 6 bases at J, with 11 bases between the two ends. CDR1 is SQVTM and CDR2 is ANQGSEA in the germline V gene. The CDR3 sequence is CSVEGGGQTQYF. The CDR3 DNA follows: TGCAGCGTTGAGGGCGGCGGGCAGACCCAGTACTTC. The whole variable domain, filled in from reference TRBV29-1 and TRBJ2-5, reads SAVISQKPSRDICQRGTSLTIQCQVDSQVTMMFWYRQQPGQSLTLIATANQGSEATYESGFVIDKFPISRPNLTFSTLTVSNMSPEDSSIYLCSVEGGGQTQYFGPGTRLLVL.

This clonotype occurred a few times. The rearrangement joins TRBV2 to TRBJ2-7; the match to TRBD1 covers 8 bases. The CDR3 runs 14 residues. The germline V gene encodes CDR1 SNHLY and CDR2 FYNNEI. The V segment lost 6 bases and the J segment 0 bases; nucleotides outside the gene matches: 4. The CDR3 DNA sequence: TGTGCCAGCAGAAGGGACAGGCCCTCCTACGAGCAGTACTTC. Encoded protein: CASRRDRPSYEQYF.